The sequence of this T cell receptor beta chain was determined in a study of T cell responses to AZD1222 COVID-19 vaccine. Findings of the study overall: None of the repertoires were sampled until the peak T cell response had passed.

Sequencing used immunoSEQ multiplex PCR; TCRdb keeps in-frame clones, though not all of them. The sample includes about 140,000 clones, around 84% of them seen just once. About this clone: The target antigen is unknown.

Germline V gene data show CDR1 as SGHAT and CDR2 as FQNNGV. With 1 base removed from V and 3 bases from J, the gap between germline ends came to 7 bases. The CDR3 sequence is 14 residues long. The chain combines TRBV11-2 with TRBJ1-5, with D possibly matching TRBD1 (5 bases). This clonotype originated in an adult who received the AZD1222 COVID-19 vaccine. The sample consisted of peripheral blood, taken 28 days after the second AZD1222 dose. CDR3 in DNA: TGTGCCAGCAGCTTAGGACAGAACAATCAGCCCCAGCATTTT. Residues: CASSLGQNNQPQHF.